This entry lists 27 T cell receptor beta chains sequenced from one sample in a study of cytotoxic CD8 clonotypes in ibrutinib-treated CLL. The method was immunoSEQ multiplex PCR; TCRdb's version includes in-frame clones alone and lacks a portion of them. The data contain 250,000 or so clones, roughly 74% of them seen just once; the ten biggest clones take up just over 15%. Sequencing used PBMCs, obtained after 24 months of ibrutinib treatment. The receptors shown here come from a human donor with chronic lymphocytic leukemia.

This clone was detected only once. The V gene is TRBV18, the J gene TRBJ1-1; D gene ambiguous. V was clipped by 0 bases and J by 2 bases, with 7 bases between them. CDR3 length equals 14 residues. Germline V gene lookup returns CDR1 KGHSH and CDR2 LQKENI. This CDR3 is CASSPPPGNTEAFF. The DNA for the CDR3 is TGTGCCAGCTCACCACCGCCGGGTAACACTGAAGCTTTCTTT.

The genes are TRBV14 and TRBJ1-1, with no clear D. Trimming took 1 base from V and 1 from J, leaving 4 bases between them. Germline V gene sequence: CDR1 SGHDN, CDR2 FVKESK. This CDR3 spans 13 amino acids. In nucleotides, the CDR3 is TGTGCCAGCAGCCAAGGGTCGAACACTGAAGCTTTCTTT. Translation: CASSQGSNTEAFF.

The chain combines TRBV9 with TRBJ2-7; D might be TRBD2 (6 bases). CDR1 and CDR2 from the germline V gene are SGDLS and YYNGEE. Trimming took 0 bases from V and 9 from J, leaving 22 bases between them. There are 16 residues in the CDR3. The CDR3 here is CASSVADGGLGGGQYF. CDR3 coding DNA: TGTGCCAGCAGCGTAGCTGATGGGGGACTCGGAGGCGGGCAGTACTTC.

This clone was counted between two and nine times. The chain links TRBV30 to TRBJ1-2; D gene uncertain. V dropped 7 bases and J dropped 8 bases, with 17 bases sitting between them. In germline, CDR1 is GTSNPN, CDR2 SVGIG (reference sequence). This CDR3 comprises 12 residues. For the CDR3, the DNA is TGTGCCTCAGTGTTCGGGGAGGGAGGCTACACCTTC. Encoded protein: CASVFGEGGYTF. Variable domain in full (rest from reference TRBV30 and TRBJ1-2): SQTIHQWPATLVQPVGSPLSLECTVEGTSNPNLYWYRQAAGRGLQLLFYSVGIGQISSEVPQNLSASRPQDRQFILSSKKLLLSDSGFYLCASVFGEGGYTFGSGTRLTVV.

The chain has TRBV4-2 and TRBJ2-7; 11 nucleotides match TRBD1. Germline V gene lookup returns CDR1 LGHNA and CDR2 YNFKEQ. J gave up 6 bases and V 4 bases, and 2 bases lay outside the gene matches. The CDR3 has 13 amino acids. The CDR3 reads CASSRDRGSEQYF. Written as DNA, the CDR3 is TGTGCCAGCAGCCGGGACAGGGGGAGCGAGCAGTACTTC.

J is TRBJ2-3 and V is TRBV10-3, with 9 bases lining up with TRBD2. Germline CDR1 is ENHRY and CDR2 is SYGVKD. V was pared by 3 bases and J by 5 bases, with 3 bases of the junction left unmatched. CDR3 length equals 14 residues. CDR3 DNA: TGTGCCATCAGTGATCTAGCGGGAATAGATACGCAGTATTTT. This codes for CAISDLAGIDTQYF.

The chain carries TRBV6-6 and TRBJ2-1; 9 nucleotides align to TRBD2. The CDR3 has 15 amino acids. The germline V gene encodes CDR1 MNHNY and CDR2 SVGAGI (reference sequence). V lost 2 bases and J lost 5; bases outside the gene matches: 4. The CDR3 sequence: CASSYRAGGNNEQFF. DNA for the CDR3: TGTGCCAGCAGTTACCGGGCGGGAGGGAACAATGAGCAGTTCTTC.

Only a few counts were recorded for this clone. The chain employs TRBV7-2 and TRBJ1-1, with 7 nucleotides matching TRBD1. V trimming: 6 bases; J trimming: 1 base; junction bases outside the gene matches: 5. The CDR3 is 14 amino acids. The germline V gene has CDR1 SGHTA and CDR2 FQGNSA. This chain's CDR3 is CASSRDRANTEAFF. The CDR3 bases are TGTGCCAGCAGTCGAGACAGGGCGAACACTGAAGCTTTCTTT.

V and J are TRBV5-6 and TRBJ2-7; 7 bases line up with TRBD2. Germline V lookup: CDR1 SGHDT, CDR2 YYEEEE. The CDR3 covers 16 residues. Germline trimming cut 3 bases from V and 3 bases from J; bases unmatched to any gene: 12. CDR3 coding DNA: TGTGCCAGCAGCTGGATGCTAGCGGAAAACGGCTACGAGCAGTACTTC. It translates to CASSWMLAENGYEQYF.

Worth noting for this clone: The same CDR3 is also encoded by other DNA sequences in this sample. The chain couples TRBV30 to TRBJ2-7, with D possibly TRBD1 on 5 matching bases. This CDR3 region has 13 residues. Germline CDR1 GTSNPN, CDR2 SVGIG (reference sequence). Trimming cost V 0 bases and J 0 bases, with 6 bases left between them. The CDR3: CAWSVGRSYEQYF. The CDR3 nucleotides are TGTGCCTGGAGTGTGGGGCGCTCCTACGAGCAGTACTTC.

This sequence joins TRBV7-6 and TRBJ2-5; TRBD1 or TRBD2 may be the D gene (6 bases each). The CDR3 loop spans 16 amino acids. Germline loops: CDR1 SGHVS, CDR2 FNYEAQ. V shed 0 bases and J shed 5 bases, with 16 bases lying between them. The CDR3 reads CASSLASGARTETQYF. The CDR3 region has the DNA TGTGCCAGCAGCTTAGCTTCGGGGGCTAGAACTGAGACCCAGTACTTC.

The chain carries TRBV29-1 and TRBJ2-5; D is unclear. The germline CDR1 and CDR2 sequences are SQVTM and ANQGSEA. There are 10 residues in the CDR3. With 7 bases removed from V and 3 bases from J, the gap between germline ends came to 6 bases. The CDR3 DNA follows: TGCAGCGGGTGGGAAGAGACCCAGTACTTC. This translates into CSGWEETQYF.

The J gene is TRBJ2-1, the V gene TRBV28, with D maybe TRBD2 (5 bases). Germline V gene sequence: CDR1 MDHEN, CDR2 SYDVKM. CDR3 length: 12 amino acids. With 8 bases removed from V and 8 bases from J, the gap between germline ends came to 13 bases. The CDR3, as DNA: TGTGCCAGCTGGGCTAGCTCCCATGAGCAGTTCTTC. It encodes CASWASSHEQFF.

The chain is built from TRBV5-4 and TRBJ2-7, with a weak D call TRBD1 (6 bases). Germline CDR1 is SGHNT and CDR2 is YYREEE (reference sequence). V lost 3 bases, J lost 0 bases, and 13 bases lay in between. The CDR3 covers 15 residues. The CDR3 sequence: CASSSPGTSSYEQYF. The CDR3, as DNA: TGTGCCAGCAGCTCTCCCGGGACATCCTCCTACGAGCAGTACTTC.

This clone came up once. This rearrangement joins TRBV11-3 to TRBJ2-3, with D unclear. Germline assignment: CDR1 SGHNT and CDR2 YENEEA. CDR3 size: 13 residues. V was cut by 2 bases and J by 7 bases, with 10 bases left in between. CDR3 residues: CASSLMPAHTQYF. DNA for the CDR3: TGTGCCAGCAGCTTAATGCCCGCCCATACGCAGTATTTT.

This clone was detected a few times. V gene TRBV4-3 combines with J gene TRBJ2-1; 11 bases fit TRBD2. Germline V lookup: CDR1 LGHNA, CDR2 YSLEER. This CDR3 is built from 19 residues. V trimming: 1 base; J trimming: 0 bases; junction bases outside the gene matches: 8. The CDR3 nucleotides are TGCGCCAGCAGCCAAGGAGTAGGGACTAGCGGATACTCCTACAATGAGCAGTTCTTC. Its protein product is CASSQGVGTSGYSYNEQFF.

The V and J genes are TRBV11-3 and TRBJ2-5; TRBD2 is a possible D gene (6 bases). The J call may be in error: the DNA end matches TRBJ2-7 better. Germline V gene lookup returns CDR1 SGHNT and CDR2 YENEEA. The CDR3 runs 15 residues. The DNA for the CDR3 is TGTGCCAGCAGCTTAGCGGCGGGACCCAACTACGAGCAGTACTTC. Its protein product is CASSLAAGPNYEQYF.

Regarding this clone: Mismatch with germline at one junction end may stem from a read error. The chain recombines TRBV7-7 with TRBJ2-5; tentatively, D is TRBD1 or TRBD2 (6 bases each). Germline CDR1 SSHAT, CDR2 FNYEAQ (reference sequence). The length of the CDR3 is 15 residues. CDR3 nucleotides: TGTGCTAGCAGCTTAAACCCAGGGGAGGCAGAGACCCAGTACTTC. Protein sequence: CASSLNPGEAETQYF. Combining the CDR3 with reference TRBV7-7 and TRBJ2-5 gives the whole variable domain GAGVSQSPRYKVTKRGQDVTLRCDPISSHATLYWYQQALGQGPEFLTYFNYEAQPDKSGLPSDRFSAERPEGSISTLTIQRTEQRDSAMYRCASSLNPGEAETQYFGPGTRLLVL.

The V and J genes are TRBV28 and TRBJ2-2; 10 bases are shared with TRBD2. This CDR3 region has 15 residues. J gave up 2 bases and V 6 bases, and 3 bases lay outside the gene matches. From germline, CDR1 is MDHEN and CDR2 SYDVKM. Here the CDR3 reads CASRLAGGNTGELFF. The CDR3 nucleotides are TGTGCCAGCAGATTAGCGGGAGGAAACACCGGGGAGCTGTTTTTT.

This sequence joins TRBV6-1 and TRBJ2-5; no definite D call. This CDR3 is built from 13 residues. V shed 2 bases and J shed 5 bases, with 9 bases lying between them. CDR1 and CDR2 (germline): MNHNS, SASEGT. The chain's CDR3 is CASSEIWVETQYF. The CDR3 DNA reads as TGTGCCAGCAGTGAAATATGGGTTGAGACCCAGTACTTC.

CDR3 sequence reads: CASAKGTSGYYEQYF. The CDR3 DNA reads TGTGCCAGCGCTAAAGGGACTAGCGGTTACTACGAGCAGTACTTC. J is TRBJ2-7 and V is TRBV27; 11 bases are shared with TRBD2. The CDR3 extends over 15 amino acids. V shed 8 bases and J 3 bases; nucleotides not matched to a gene: 9. Germline-derived CDR1 and CDR2 are MNHEY and SMNVEV (reference sequence).

This clone was found a few times. The genes are TRBV29-1 and TRBJ2-1; D possibly corresponds to TRBD2 (5 bases). CDR3 length equals 10 residues. CDR1 and CDR2 (germline): SQVTM, ANQGSEA. Trimming shortened V by 5 bases and J by 7 bases, and 6 bases separated the two germline ends. CDR3 nucleotides: TGCAGCGTTCGGAGGAATGAGCAGTTCTTC. Encoded protein: CSVRRNEQFF.

J is TRBJ1-5 and V is TRBV4-1; a possible D gene is TRBD1 (5 bases). Trimming removed 6 bases from V and 9 bases from J, with 15 bases in between. The CDR3 length is 13 residues. Germline V gives CDR1 MGHRA, CDR2 YSYEKL. The CDR3 coding sequence is TGCGCCAGCAGTGAGGACAATTTTCTGCCCCAGCATTTT. It codes for CASSEDNFLPQHF.

The V gene is TRBV19, the J gene TRBJ2-1; D tentatively reads TRBD1 or TRBD2 (5 bases each). The CDR3 is 15 residues long. Trimming left V 3 bases short and J 8 bases short, with 17 bases between. Germline CDR1 LNHDA, CDR2 SQIVND (reference sequence). The CDR3 DNA reads as TGTGCCAGTAGTATTTTGTGGGGGAAGTTCGATGAGCAGTTCTTC. Encoded protein: CASSILWGKFDEQFF.

The rearrangement links TRBV5-1 to TRBJ2-1; 10 bases match TRBD2. Germline V CDR1 and CDR2: SGHRS, YFSETQ. Losses at the gene ends were 6 bases for V and 5 bases for J; bases not matched to a gene: 11. The CDR3 runs 16 residues. The CDR3 reads CASTSGWLAGDNEQFF. For the CDR3, the DNA is TGCGCCAGCACCTCAGGGTGGCTAGCGGGGGACAATGAGCAGTTCTTC.

This rearrangement joins TRBV19 to TRBJ2-5; D remains ambiguous. Looked up from germline, CDR1 is LNHDA and CDR2 is SQIVND (reference sequence). Trimming removed 4 bases at V and 0 bases at J, with 15 bases between. The CDR3 runs 16 residues. DNA for the CDR3: TGTGCCAGTAGTACTTGGGCCCTTTCCCACCAAGAGACCCAGTACTTC. Its protein is CASSTWALSHQETQYF.

This clone was detected only a few times. V is TRBV25-1 and J is TRBJ2-1; no reliable D call. The CDR3 totals 10 residues. Germline CDR1 MGHDK, CDR2 SYGVNS. The V end was cut by 7 bases, the J end by 13 bases, with 11 bases between. The CDR3 loop reads CASKSSIQFF. The CDR3 DNA follows: TGTGCCAGCAAGTCTAGTATCCAGTTCTTC.